One sample yielded the 15 T cell receptor beta chains listed below, sequenced in a study of T cell changes during pregnancy in multiple sclerosis. Sequencing was performed with immunoSEQ multiplex PCR; in TCRdb, only in-frame clones are kept and a portion is missing. The sample holds approximately 32,000 clones, 85% to 95% seen once. Sequencing was performed on CD4+ T cells from peripheral blood mononuclear cells, taken in the second trimester of pregnancy. These receptors all stem from a female donor with multiple sclerosis, enrolled in a pregnancy study.

V and J are TRBV30 and TRBJ1-5; 7 bases are shared with TRBD1. CDR3 length: 14 amino acids. After removal of 3 bases from V and 2 bases from J, the junction contained 4 bases not matched to a gene. In germline, CDR1 is GTSNPN, CDR2 SVGIG (reference sequence). CDR3 DNA sequence: TGTGCCTGGAGCGCCGACAGGGGCAATCAGCCCCAGCATTTT. It translates to CAWSADRGNQPQHF.

The V call is TRBV9, the J call TRBJ2-5; 7 bases align to TRBD2. The CDR3 consists of 13 residues. In germline, CDR1 is SGDLS, CDR2 YYNGEE. V lost 2 bases to trimming and J lost 5 bases; unmatched junction nucleotides: 3. In DNA, the CDR3 is TGTGCCAGCAGCGTTGGACTAGTGGAGACCCAGTACTTC. It codes for CASSVGLVETQYF.

V usage is TRBV7-3 and J usage is TRBJ2-3; possibly TRBD2 for D (6 bases). Germline loops: CDR1 SGHTA, CDR2 FQGTGA. The germline V and J ends were trimmed by 5 bases and 0 bases, with 9 bases remaining between them. The length of the CDR3 is 14 residues. The chain's CDR3 is CASSLGTSTDTQYF. The CDR3 DNA reads TGTGCCAGCAGCCTCGGGACTAGCACAGATACGCAGTATTTT.

The chain is built from TRBV7-7 and TRBJ2-5; the match to TRBD2 covers 7 bases. The J segment lost 5 bases and the V segment lost 1 base, leaving 7 bases of the junction unmatched. The CDR3 is 15 amino acids. From germline, CDR1 is SSHAT and CDR2 FNYEAQ (reference sequence). CDR3: CASSLVGGGAETQYF. The CDR3, as DNA: TGTGCCAGCAGCTTAGTTGGGGGGGGAGCTGAGACCCAGTACTTC.

The CDR3 loop reads CAWSQGVGGAFF. The CDR3, as DNA: TGTGCCTGGAGTCAAGGAGTAGGGGGAGCTTTCTTT. The chain employs TRBV30 and TRBJ1-1, with D possibly TRBD1 on 6 matching bases. Trimming took 2 bases from V and 10 from J, leaving 14 bases between them. CDR1 and CDR2 (germline): GTSNPN, SVGIG (reference sequence). The CDR3 is 12 amino acids.

This sequence joins TRBV10-3 and TRBJ2-7, with TRBD1 matching 8 bases. Germline V gene lookup returns CDR1 ENHRY and CDR2 SYGVKD. With V trimmed by 6 bases and J by 5 bases, 12 bases remained unmatched. The CDR3 has 15 residues. CDR3 bases: TGTGCCATCAGCGCAGGGGGCGTCTACTACGACGAGCAGTACTTC. Translated, it gives CAISAGGVYYDEQYF.

The V call is TRBV7-9, the J call TRBJ1-1; 7 bases align to TRBD1. The CDR3 runs to 15 residues. Losses at the gene ends were 4 bases for V and 0 bases for J; bases not matched to a gene: 5. CDR1 and CDR2 from the germline V gene are SEHNR and FQNEAQ (reference sequence). The CDR3 sequence: CASSSTGTVNTEAFF. CDR3 DNA: TGTGCCAGCAGCTCGACAGGGACCGTGAACACTGAAGCTTTCTTT. Using reference TRBV7-9 and TRBJ1-1 for the parts outside the CDR3, the full variable domain is DTGVSQNPRHKITKRGQNVTFRCDPISEHNRLYWYRQTLGQGPEFLTYFQNEAQLEKSRLLSDRFSAERPKGSFSTLEIQRTEQGDSAMYLCASSSTGTVNTEAFFGQGTRLTVV.

The chain combines TRBV7-2 with TRBJ2-1, with a weak D call TRBD1 (6 bases). In germline, CDR1 is SGHTA, CDR2 FQGNSA. V gave up 0 bases and J gave up 10 bases, with 10 bases separating them. CDR3 length: 13 amino acids. CDR3 sequence: CASSLALDREQFF. CDR3 in DNA: TGTGCCAGCAGCTTAGCCCTAGACAGGGAGCAGTTCTTC.

This clone has just a few counts. J is TRBJ2-7 and V is TRBV10-1; TRBD1 matches at 7 bases. V shed 8 bases, J shed 2 bases, and the junction held 9 bases outside the gene matches. This CDR3 spans 14 amino acids. The germline gives CDR1 WNHNN, CDR2 SYGVQD (reference sequence). The CDR3 loop reads CASERTGDPYEQYF. CDR3 coding DNA: TGCGCCAGCGAGAGGACAGGTGATCCCTACGAGCAGTACTTC.

The chain couples TRBV4-2 to TRBJ2-3, with 9 bases aligning to TRBD2. The J segment lost 4 bases and the V segment lost 2 bases, leaving 7 bases of the junction unmatched. The CDR3 sequence is 16 residues long. Per the germline V gene, CDR1 is LGHNA and CDR2 is YNFKEQ. The CDR3 DNA follows: TGTGCCAGCAGCCAAATAGCGGGAGCCCGAGCAGATACGCAGTATTTT. Residues: CASSQIAGARADTQYF.

CDR3 coding DNA: TGTGCCAGCAGCTTTAGATCCGAGCAGTACTTC. Its translation is CASSFRSEQYF. This rearrangement joins TRBV5-5 to TRBJ2-7; D is undetermined. The V end was cut by 2 bases, the J end by 6 bases, with 6 bases between. Germline V CDR1 and CDR2: SGHKS, YYEKEE (reference sequence). This CDR3 is built from 11 residues.

The count of this clone is one. J is TRBJ2-7 and V is TRBV5-1, with D possibly being TRBD1 (6 bases). The CDR3 has 14 amino acids. The ends were cut back, 3 bases at V and 5 bases at J, with 15 bases in the middle. Germline CDR1 is SGHRS and CDR2 is YFSETQ. DNA for the CDR3: TGCGCCAGCAGCTCAACAGGGTTTCCTGACGAGCAGTACTTC. Translating gives CASSSTGFPDEQYF. Together with reference TRBV5-1 and TRBJ2-7, the CDR3 gives the full variable domain: KAGVTQTPRYLIKTRGQQVTLSCSPISGHRSVSWYQQTPGQGLQFLFEYFSETQRNKGNFPGRFSGRQFSNSRSEMNVSTLELGDSALYLCASSSTGFPDEQYFGPGTRLTVT.

This chain links TRBV27 with TRBJ2-7; TRBD2 agrees at 9 bases. Germline CDR1 is MNHEY and CDR2 is SMNVEV (reference sequence). CDR3 length: 17 amino acids. V was pared by 5 bases and J by 2 bases, with 13 bases of the junction left unmatched. The CDR3 nucleotides read TGTGCCAGCAGTCCCCCAGGTCGGCTAGCGGGGCCCTACGAGCAGTACTTC. Amino acid sequence: CASSPPGRLAGPYEQYF.

The chain has TRBV5-1 and TRBJ2-2; D is perhaps TRBD1 (5 bases). This CDR3 region has 17 residues. In germline, CDR1 is SGHRS, CDR2 YFSETQ. V shed 0 bases and J shed 3 bases, with 15 bases lying between them. The CDR3 coding sequence is TGCGCCAGCAGCTTGGAAAGGGTGCAGGGCTACACCGGGGAGCTGTTTTTT. Translated: CASSLERVQGYTGELFF.

V gene TRBV4-3 combines with J gene TRBJ2-7; TRBD1 agrees at 10 bases. The CDR3 consists of 16 residues. J lost 3 bases, V lost 0 bases, and 5 bases had no gene match. CDR1 LGHNA and CDR2 YSLEER come from the germline V gene. CDR3 DNA sequence: TGCGCCAGCAGCCAAGATCCGGACAGGGGGGACTACGAGCAGTACTTC. It yields the protein CASSQDPDRGDYEQYF.